These 9 T cell receptor beta chains were all obtained from the same sample, sequenced in a study of shared clonotypes between healthy human individuals. Naive CD8 cells, CD45RO-negative and positively selected for CCR7, excluded terminally differentiated effector memory CD45RA+ cells. The assay was immunoSEQ multiplex PCR, and TCRdb's table has in-frame clones only and misses some. The sample shows around 640,000 clones, about 95% of them seen only once. The specimen sequenced was naive CD8+ T cells sorted from blood. The receptor set was obtained from a woman aged 25-40 years in good health.

The gene calls are TRBV30 and TRBJ1-2; the match to TRBD1 covers 7 bases. The trim removed 3 bases at V and 2 bases at J, leaving 3 bases unmatched. Germline V gene sequence: CDR1 GTSNPN, CDR2 SVGIG (reference sequence). The CDR3 runs to 13 residues. This CDR3 is CAWRQGWNYGYTF. CDR3 bases: TGTGCCTGGAGACAGGGGTGGAACTATGGCTACACCTTC.

The rearrangement uses TRBV28 and TRBJ2-5; either TRBD1 or TRBD2 may fit D (5 bases each). Looked up from germline, CDR1 is MDHEN and CDR2 is SYDVKM. The CDR3 spans 15 residues. Trimming took 4 bases from V and 2 from J, leaving 14 bases between them. The CDR3 loop reads CASSSETERQETQYF. The CDR3 DNA is TGTGCCAGCAGTTCTGAGACAGAGCGGCAAGAGACCCAGTACTTC.

The chain is built from TRBV7-9 and TRBJ2-7, with 13 bases fitting TRBD2. This CDR3 has 15 amino acids. Germline V gene sequence: CDR1 SEHNR, CDR2 FQNEAQ (reference sequence). Trimming cost V 4 bases and J 2 bases; bases outside gene matches: 2. As DNA, the CDR3 is TGTGCCAGCAGCTCGGGACTAGCGGGACCCTACGAGCAGTACTTC. Translated, it gives CASSSGLAGPYEQYF.

This chain links TRBV28 with TRBJ2-5, with TRBD1 matching 7 bases. V shed 5 bases and J 2 bases; nucleotides not matched to a gene: 14. There are 17 residues in the CDR3. Germline V gene sequence: CDR1 MDHEN, CDR2 SYDVKM. This CDR3 is CASSTFEPDREQETQYF. The CDR3 bases are TGTGCCAGCAGTACATTCGAACCAGACAGGGAGCAAGAGACCCAGTACTTC.

The chain couples TRBV19 to TRBJ1-2, with unresolved D. CDR1 and CDR2 (germline): LNHDA, SQIVND (reference sequence). Trimming removed 3 bases at V and 10 bases at J, with 9 bases between. CDR3 length: 11 residues. The CDR3 region is CASSMDVVYTF. The CDR3 DNA is TGTGCCAGTAGTATGGACGTCGTCTACACCTTC. The whole variable domain, filled in from reference TRBV19 and TRBJ1-2, reads DGGITQSPKYLFRKEGQNVTLSCEQNLNHDAMYWYRQDPGQGLRLIYYSQIVNDFQKGDIAEGYSVSREKKESFPLTVTSAQKNPTAFYLCASSMDVVYTFGSGTRLTVV.

The chain recombines TRBV6-1 with TRBJ2-2, with D tentatively TRBD2 (5 bases). The CDR3 runs 16 residues. The germline V and J ends were trimmed by 2 bases and 6 bases, with 16 bases remaining between them. CDR1 is MNHNS and CDR2 is SASEGT in the germline V gene. The CDR3 DNA follows: TGTGCCAGCAGTGAATTCTTCGGGAACGGAGCCGGGGAGCTGTTTTTT. Encoded protein: CASSEFFGNGAGELFF.

The chain couples TRBV27 to TRBJ2-3; D not resolved. The CDR3 runs 14 residues. The germline V and J ends were trimmed by 5 bases and 4 bases, with 13 bases remaining between them. CDR1 and CDR2 from the germline V gene are MNHEY and SMNVEV (reference sequence). This chain's CDR3 is CASSPPSGSDTQYF. The CDR3 nucleotides are TGTGCCAGCAGTCCCCCGTCTGGATCAGATACGCAGTATTTT.

The rearrangement uses TRBV28 and TRBJ2-2, with D perhaps matching TRBD2 (6 bases). Per the germline V gene, CDR1 is MDHEN and CDR2 is SYDVKM. The CDR3 contains 16 residues. The ends were cut back, 3 bases at V and 7 bases at J, with 18 bases in the middle. The CDR3 region is CASSLLSPGAVGELFF. The CDR3 DNA follows: TGTGCCAGCAGTTTGTTATCTCCGGGAGCGGTCGGGGAGCTGTTTTTT.

This chain joins TRBV2 and TRBJ2-5, with a weak D call TRBD2 (5 bases). The J call may be mistaken, given a closer DNA end match to TRBJ2-7. Germline V gene sequence: CDR1 SNHLY, CDR2 FYNNEI. This CDR3 comprises 13 residues. The CDR3 coding sequence is TGTGCCAGCAGTGAGGAGGAAACCTACGAGCAGTACTTC. Protein: CASSEEETYEQYF.